This TCR beta chain was captured in a study of a mutant IDH1 vaccine in newly diagnosed glioma. Study information: Vaccines began 4-6 weeks after radiotherapy alone, or with temozolomide cycles. Previous care, which was radiotherapy, temozolomide, or both, most often involved both. Treated patients were roughly 62% male, roughly 40% female, mean age 40.4 years.

Regarding the study as a whole: Seemingly, top peripheral T cell clonotype changes bore no relation to pseudoprogression.

Notes on this clone: Its antigen is unidentified.

Time point described: week 35, safety follow-up. In every dose of vaccine, 300 ug of mutant IDH1 20-mer peptide was given alongside topical imiquimod. TCRdb's table, derived via immunoSEQ multiplex PCR, lists solely in-frame clones and lacks some. The sample has approximately 60,000 clones, less than 90% seen once. V was shortened by 6 bases and J by 0 bases, with 9 bases between the two germline ends. Germline V lookup: CDR1 MNHEY, CDR2 SVGAGI. The CDR3 has 14 residues. The sample in question was PBMCs, obtained from a glioma patient whose treatment included an IDH1 peptide vaccine. The chain has TRBV6-5 and TRBJ1-5; D perhaps matches TRBD1 (5 bases). This clonotype originated in a man between 35 and 55 years old with glioma. CDR3 region: CASSTGYSNQPQHF. CDR3 DNA sequence: TGTGCCAGCAGCACAGGTTATAGCAATCAGCCCCAGCATTTT.